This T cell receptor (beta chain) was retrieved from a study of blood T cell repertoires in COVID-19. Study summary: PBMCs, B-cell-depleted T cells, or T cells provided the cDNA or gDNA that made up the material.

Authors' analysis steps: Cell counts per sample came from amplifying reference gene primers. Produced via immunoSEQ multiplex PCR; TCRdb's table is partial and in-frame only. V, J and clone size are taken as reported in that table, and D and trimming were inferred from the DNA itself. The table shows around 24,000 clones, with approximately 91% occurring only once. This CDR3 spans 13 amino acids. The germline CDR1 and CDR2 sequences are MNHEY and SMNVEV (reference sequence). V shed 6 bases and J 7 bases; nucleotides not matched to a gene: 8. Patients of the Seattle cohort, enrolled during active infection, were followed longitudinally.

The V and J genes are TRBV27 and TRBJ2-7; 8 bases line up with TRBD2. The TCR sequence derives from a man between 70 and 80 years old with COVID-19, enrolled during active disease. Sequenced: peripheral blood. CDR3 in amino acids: CASRLAGMGEQYF. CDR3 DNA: TGTGCCAGCAGATTAGCGGGGATGGGGGAGCAGTACTTC.